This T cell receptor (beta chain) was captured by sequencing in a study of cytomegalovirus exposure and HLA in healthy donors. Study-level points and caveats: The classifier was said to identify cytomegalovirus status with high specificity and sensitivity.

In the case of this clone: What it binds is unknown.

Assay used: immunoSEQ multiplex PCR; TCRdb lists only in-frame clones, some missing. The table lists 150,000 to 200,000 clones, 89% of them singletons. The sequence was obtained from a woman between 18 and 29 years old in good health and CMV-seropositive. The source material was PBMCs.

The CDR3 DNA sequence: TGTGCCAGCAGTCAGGGGGCGGGCAATCAGCCCCAGCATTTT. Residues: CASSQGAGNQPQHF. The chain joins TRBV6-1 to TRBJ1-5; 8 positions match TRBD1. Losses at the gene ends were 5 bases for V and 2 bases for J; bases not matched to a gene: 2. This CDR3 spans 14 amino acids. CDR1 MNHNS and CDR2 SASEGT come from the germline V gene.